This entry features one TCR beta chain sequence. There is no known antigen for this receptor. The sample holds no much larger clone one base away, and base qualities are not on file. The cohort consisted of 650 to 700 healthy bone marrow donors. All cohort members were sampled while nominally healthy, although unrecorded immune exposures were likely present. Of the 670 or so cohort members, approximately 280 had positive CMV serostatus and 350 to 400 had negative CMV serostatus, and CMV serostatus was not recorded for the donor. Every donor gave a peripheral blood sample, and the peripheral blood mononuclear cells from that sample were used for TCR beta sequencing. Genomic DNA was extracted from the blood cell samples with the Qiagen DNeasy Blood Extraction Kit. These data are taken from a study of cytomegalovirus exposure and HLA in healthy donors (dated by TCRdb to 2015 to 2018). With respect to the entire study: According to an earlier analysis of several hundred of the donors, some 180 million T cells yielded some 120 million unique TCR beta sequences and around 300 Gb of sequence data. Of the 300 to 450 genotyped donors, 80% to 90% were placed in the genetic ancestry cluster associated with self-reported Caucasian donors. To predict cytomegalovirus infection status, the study combined high-throughput TCR immunosequencing, statistical association of individual TCRs with disease status, and machine learning. The number of donors typed differed by locus, with roughly 629-640 for A, B, C, DRB1 and DQB1, over 500 for DQA1, under 610 for DPA1, and around 460 for DPB1. Every discovery cohort repertoire had been produced on one sequencing platform. In an earlier analysis of more than 550 of the donors, high-throughput TCR beta sequencing was used to judge whether each TCR beta V gene segment behaved as functional or pseudogenic. Alongside the repertoire data, information on donor age, sex, ethnicity and CMV serostatus was compiled. A later analysis re-analyzed previously published TCR beta repertoires from 666 donors and added high-resolution HLA genotyping to study TCR occurrence patterns. An early release that covered approximately 600 HLA-typed donors contained about 300 gigabases of sequencing data and around 80 million unique TCR sequences. On average, roughly 200,000 unique TCR beta nucleotide sequences were sequenced per donor among 350 to 400 genotyped donors of the cohort, with roughly 19% of those sequences being non-productive. The T cell repertoires of several hundred subjects were profiled by immunosequencing and related to cytomegalovirus serostatus. Roughly 5 DR-DQ haplotypes were handled as single units for association and clustering because linkage in the cohort was strong. HLA typing covered class I and class II loci at four-digit resolution. In a later genetic analysis, genome-wide SNP genotypes for about three fifths of the 666 donors were used, and that subset was treated as a discovery cohort. A separate validation cohort of approximately 130 different subjects was used in addition to the roughly 640-subject first cohort. The study aimed to test whether signatures of past pathogen exposure could be identified by cataloging public T cell receptors. Rather than drawing on any new phenotypic data, the later analysis identified candidate immune exposures from TCR beta sequences and the way those sequences occurred across donors. What the study reported, not specific to this receptor: A further reported finding was that TCR beta sequences accurately predicted the HLA-A and HLA-B alleles for most subjects in the first cohort. The authors suggested that the approach could potentially be extended to other disease states and immunological phenotypes. Linkage disequilibrium might explain the correlated functional status among segregating V segments, but an unknown experimental factor could not be ruled out. In a later genetic analysis, a missense DCLRE1C variant was associated with V-gene and J-gene trimming of TCR beta chains, and the association was replicated in an independent cohort. The classifier was reported to diagnose cytomegalovirus status with high specificity and sensitivity in both the original and validation cohorts. A later analysis associated about 18,000 TCR beta sequences with specific HLA alleles at a false discovery rate of 0.05. The study gave a list of 150 to 200 TCR beta chains associated with cytomegalovirus. A few of the identified cytomegalovirus-associated TCR beta chains were confirmed in vitro to be specific for cytomegalovirus antigens. Most TCR sequences were seen in very few donors, while some public TCRs were found in many individuals. In a later analysis, TCR association rates were found to vary across HLA loci, with the most associated TCRs seen for DRB1 alleles and the fewest for HLA-C alleles. Because some donors lacked HLA typing at each locus, the association tests relied only on the typed subset. A cluster of highly shared sequence variants was judged likely to be a technical artifact of the sequencing pipeline. Seventeen rarely observed V segments, including chromosome 9 orphons, were excluded from the earlier analysis of about 610 of the donors because counts were too low. Immune exposure information for the cohort was limited to CMV serostatus. Only TCR beta chains were sequenced in this cohort, and the absence of alpha or paired-chain data limited detectable features. Broadly in line with IMGT annotations, most TCR beta V segments showed up in productive rearrangements about 87% or about 30% of the time in an earlier analysis of under 700 of the donors. The presence/absence analyses assumed that sequencing depth was roughly uniform across donors, and that assumption may not be true. Some IMGT-functional V segments, including TRBV6-2 and TRBV6-3, could not be told apart with the 87-base-pair reads, so those segments were excluded. Compared with the approximately 710-donor mean, donors in an Asian-associated ancestry cluster had fewer N-insertions in productive TCRs, according to a later genetic analysis. Compared with equally common non-associated chains, HLA-associated TCR beta chains in a later analysis were more clonally expanded and had lower generation probabilities. Strong co-occurrence of HLA alleles, especially DR and DQ, made assigning TCR associations to individual alleles difficult. A later analysis found that most CMV-associated TCR beta chains appeared HLA-restricted, with HLA associations seemingly driven largely by CMV exposure. According to a later analysis, parvovirus B19, influenza, CMV and Epstein-Barr virus appeared linked to several top co-occurrence clusters.

The library was generated by the immunoSEQ multiplex PCR assay. The multiplex PCR relied on a mix of 60 forward primers for TCR Vbeta segments and 13 reverse primers for TCR Jbeta segments. The CDR3 region of rearranged TCR beta genes was amplified from genomic DNA by a multiplex PCR assay. The Illumina HiSeq System was used to sequence the amplified TCR beta libraries as 87-base-pair reads. Per the original workflow: A later analysis counted tens of millions of unique TCR beta chains across the 650 to 800 repertoires, and some 11 million of these chains were shared by at least two donors. Raw reads were error-corrected and collapsed into unique sequences with a nearest-neighbor algorithm that merged closely related sequences to remove PCR and sequencing errors. To assign V, D and J gene segments, CDR3 sequences were aligned to IMGT reference sequences. For a sequence to be retained, at least a six-nucleotide match to both a V gene segment and a J gene segment was required. Rearrangements were classified as productive when the CDR3 lacked stop codons and remained in frame with V and J, and all other rearrangements were classified as non-productive. CDR3 was defined according to IMGT convention as the region running from the second conserved V-encoded cysteine to the conserved J-encoded phenylalanine. The earlier analysis of 587 of the donors excluded sequences that lacked an unambiguous match to a single V gene segment. An earlier analysis of 500 to 600 of the donors classified V segments as functional when productive rearrangements were above 56.7% and as segregating when the standard deviation between donors was above 5%. To diagnose cytomegalovirus status from the catalog of TCR beta chain sequences, a statistical classification framework was built. A later analysis assigned V and J genes by comparing TCR nucleotide sequences with IMGT/GENE-DB human TR gene sequences. Using the TCRdist pipeline, a later analysis assigned CDR3 sequences along with most-parsimonious VDJ recombination scenarios. A later analysis defined each TCR beta chain by its CDR3 amino acid sequence plus V-gene family, and excluded reads lacking a unique V-gene family. As a way to deal with suspected cross-contamination and a sequencing artifact, a later analysis dropped hundreds of nucleotide sequences that were highly shared and had low generation probability. In a later analysis, a clonal expansion index for each public chain was calculated from normalized within-repertoire ranks of inferred template counts. Generation probabilities in a later analysis came from a VDJ recombination model fitted to out-of-frame rearrangements, and those results were checked against IGoR. In a later analysis, hypergeometric tests were used to score TCR-TCR, TCR-HLA and TCR-CMV co-occurrence, with a repertoire-size bias correction applied to TCR pairs. In a later analysis, false discovery rates were estimated by permuting HLA or CMV assignments 20 times. In a later analysis, co-occurring TCRs were grouped with DBSCAN, and TCRdist sequence similarity was added when clustering was performed within HLA-allele-positive subsets. Repertoires with fewer than 30,000 or more than 120,000 public chains were left out of co-occurrence clustering, as were a handful of repertoires with anomalous nucleotide sharing. TCRdb's version of the immuneACCESS table is confined to in-frame rearrangements and falls short of the full clone set. An unresolved V gene accounts for under half of the shortfall where checked; the remainder is of unknown origin. V, J and clone size reflect that table, while D and trimming were determined from the DNA. The sample contains 100,000 to 150,000 clones, around 72% of them found a single time. The ten biggest clones cover about 3% of the sample.

The CDR3 contains 15 residues, cysteine and phenylalanine counted. The DNA shown is the 45-base CDR3, in frame from base 1. After removal of 3 bases from V and 6 bases from J, the junction retains 7 bases not matched to a gene. CDR1 MNHNS and CDR2 SASEGT are derived from the germline V gene. The TCR sequence derives from a human donor in good health. The rearrangement combines TRBV6-1 with TRBJ2-2; 7 bases in between match TRBD2. Sequencing was performed on PBMCs. CDR3 protein: CASSDGYGGSGELFF. DNA sequence: TGTGCCAGCAGTGACGGTTACGGGGGGTCCGGGGAGCTGTTTTTT.